The 13 T cell receptor beta chains reported below all come from one sample, sequenced in a study of T cells in Graves' hyperthyroidism and ophthalmopathy. The source material, RNA transcripts, was used to amplify TCR beta CDR3 regions. Primed by the HTBI set, a first-round RT-PCR was run on the TCR CDR3. In TCRdb, the multiplex PCR reads were re-called with MiXCR into one record per CDR3 protein. The table shows fewer than 450,000 distinct CDR3 sequences, with roughly 17% occurring only once. The sample consisted of blood. These receptors all come from a young woman with Graves' hyperthyroidism that later progressed to Graves' ophthalmopathy.

This clonotype came up many times. J is TRBJ2-2 and V is TRBV15; the D is unclear. Trimming took off 0 bases at V and 4 bases at J, with 12 bases between the two ends. Germline V CDR1 and CDR2: LNHNV, YYDKDF (reference sequence). The CDR3 sequence is 16 residues long. This chain's CDR3 is CATSRDLQYTTGELFF. CDR3 DNA: TGTGCCACCAGCAGAGATTTACAATACACCACCGGGGAGCTGTTTTTT.

The J gene is TRBJ2-7, the V gene TRBV4-1; D remains ambiguous. Germline V CDR1 and CDR2: MGHRA, YSYEKL. The CDR3 contains 15 residues. V was shortened by 4 bases and J by 2 bases, with 15 bases between the two germline ends. The CDR3 reads CASSPMTGVTYEQYF. The CDR3 nucleotides are TGCGCCAGCAGCCCTATGACGGGTGTTACCTACGAGCAGTACTTC.

This clonotype was found many times. The chain carries TRBV15 and TRBJ2-7, with 7 bases identical to TRBD1. Germline CDR1 LNHNV, CDR2 YYDKDF (reference sequence). V gave up 4 bases and J gave up 1 base; unmatched junction bases: 7. CDR3 length: 15 residues. This CDR3 is CATSTGQPFSYEQYF. The CDR3 DNA follows: TGTGCCACCAGCACGGGACAGCCCTTTTCCTACGAGCAGTACTTC.

This clonotype was seen a few times. The chain uses TRBV27 and TRBJ2-1; 8 positions match TRBD2. This CDR3 is 17 amino acids long. The V and J ends lost 5 bases and 8 bases, in that order; junction bases with no gene match: 17. Per the germline V gene, CDR1 is MNHEY and CDR2 is SMNVEV (reference sequence). CDR3 loop: CASSPPNSGEYLYEQFF. Here the CDR3 DNA reads TGTGCCAGCAGTCCCCCCAATAGCGGGGAGTACCTTTATGAGCAGTTCTTC.

This clonotype was seen many times. The rearrangement uses TRBV7-8 and TRBJ2-3; D not certain. The CDR3 is 16 amino acids. The V and J ends lost 5 bases and 0 bases respectively, with 15 bases between them. From germline, CDR1 is SGHVS and CDR2 FQNEAQ. CDR3 sequence reads: CASSIDSFTSTDTQYF. In nucleotides, the CDR3 is TGTGCCAGCAGCATAGACTCGTTCACTAGCACAGATACGCAGTATTTT.

There are many counts of this clonotype. V is TRBV2 and J is TRBJ2-6; D gene ambiguous. The ends were cut back, 7 bases at V and 0 bases at J, with 7 bases in the middle. CDR1 is SNHLY and CDR2 is FYNNEI in the germline V gene. This CDR3 has 14 amino acids. CDR3 DNA: TGTGCCAGCAAAGCACCCTCTGGGGCCAACGTCCTGACTTTC. Protein product: CASKAPSGANVLTF.

The chain employs TRBV28 and TRBJ2-5; TRBD1 agrees at 8 bases. Per the germline V gene, CDR1 is MDHEN and CDR2 is SYDVKM. J lost 5 bases, V lost 5 bases, and 19 bases had no gene match. CDR3 length: 18 residues. The chain's CDR3 is CASSTRKGGRGLGETQYF. CDR3 sequence (DNA): TGTGCCAGCAGTACCAGAAAGGGGGGCAGGGGGCTTGGGGAGACCCAGTACTTC. The whole variable domain, remainder taken from reference TRBV28 and TRBJ2-5, is DVKVTQSSRYLVKRTGEKVFLECVQDMDHENMFWYRQDPGLGLRLIYFSYDVKMKEKGDIPEGYSVSREKKERFSLILESASTNQTSMYLCASSTRKGGRGLGETQYFGPGTRLLVL.

This clonotype was recorded at least ten times. The V and J genes are TRBV10-3 and TRBJ2-7; 9 bases are shared with TRBD2. The CDR3 is 15 amino acids. Losses at the gene ends were 4 bases for V and 4 bases for J; bases not matched to a gene: 8. CDR1 is ENHRY, CDR2 SYGVKD, per germline. The CDR3 bases are TGTGCCATCAGTGCCCCGGCTAGCGGGACGTACGAGCAGTACTTC. Protein: CAISAPASGTYEQYF.

The chain joins TRBV6-4 to TRBJ2-3; 9 bases fit TRBD2. The J segment lost 5 bases and the V segment lost 0 bases, leaving 9 bases of the junction unmatched. Germline CDR1 reads MRHNA; CDR2 reads SNTAGT. The CDR3 is 17 residues long. CDR3 sequence (DNA): TGTGCCAGCAGTGACTCTCCCAGCGGGGGGTACTTAGATACGCAGTATTTT. Amino acid sequence: CASSDSPSGGYLDTQYF.

A word on this clonotype: The junction differs from germline at one of its ends, possibly a read error. The V and J genes are TRBV27 and TRBJ2-3; the D gene is possibly TRBD1 (5 bases). CDR3 length: 17 amino acids. From germline, CDR1 is MNHEY and CDR2 SMNVEV (reference sequence). For the CDR3, the DNA is TGTGCCAGCAGTTTCGTGGGCGTGGCAGACAGCACAGATACGCGGTATTTT. This sequence encodes CASSFVGVADSTDTRYF.

This chain connects TRBV5-1 to TRBJ2-1; TRBD2 might be the D (5 bases). CDR1 is SGHRS, CDR2 YFSETQ, per germline. CDR3 length: 14 amino acids. Deletions cut 5 bases from V and 0 bases from J, with 9 bases between. The DNA for the CDR3 is TGCGCCAGCAGGTATGGGAGCTCCTACAATGAGCAGTTCTTC. It codes for CASRYGSSYNEQFF.

This clonotype was observed many times. The rearrangement uses TRBV12-3 or TRBV12-4 and TRBJ2-1; 7 bases align to TRBD1. With V trimmed by 6 bases and J by 4 bases, 9 bases remained unmatched. The CDR3 spans 15 residues. The CDR3 DNA reads TGTGCCAGCAGCCTCAACAGGGGACCTTACAATGAGCAGTTCTTC. Translated: CASSLNRGPYNEQFF.

This clonotype was seen repeatedly, ten times or more. This rearrangement joins TRBV24-1 to TRBJ2-1, with 11 bases lining up with TRBD2. Germline CDR1 reads KGHDR; CDR2 reads SFDVKD. J gave up 5 bases and V 3 bases, and 5 bases lay outside the gene matches. The CDR3 covers 16 residues. CDR3: CATSDLGTSGDNEQFF. In DNA form, the CDR3 reads TGTGCCACCAGTGATCTCGGGACTAGCGGAGACAATGAGCAGTTCTTC.